This TCR beta chain emerged from a study of blood T cells in healthy people across ages (dated by TCRdb to 2014 to 2015). Background for the entire study: Template switching captured roughly one uniquely barcoded TCR beta cDNA molecule per two T cells in model experiments. Using deep sequencing normalized with unique cDNA molecular identifiers, the study measured how TCR beta repertoire diversity changes with age. The donors were split into four age groups: young (average 16 years), middle-aged (39), aged (over 55) and long-lived (approximately 80). To avoid experimental bias, donors of different ages were randomly spread across the sequencing lanes. Using the same blood draw, the study looked at two additional independent replicas of 1 million unique cDNA reads for two donors, one aged 18 to 29 and the other aged 80 or older. General conclusions and limits of the study: Because the CMV infection status of the donors was unknown, age-related changes in expanded clonotypes may potentially have been confounded. The percentage of naive T cells measured by flow cytometry correlated strongly with observed TCR beta diversity. Estimates of total diversity from one million sequenced T cells were regarded as lower bounds and underestimates. Observed TCR beta diversity per million T cells fell roughly linearly with age, and a significant reduction was already apparent by age roughly 40. Compared with the aged group, the long-lived group had more naive CD4+ T cells, fewer expanded clones and increased TCR diversity, suggesting age selection. Because profiling used bulk unsorted PBMCs, naive and antigen-experienced compartments could not be compared conclusively.

The donors were a few dozen Caucasian individuals from Russia, aged 6 to 90 years, who were systemically healthy. Around 10 milliliters of peripheral blood were collected from each donor into EDTA-treated Vacutainer tubes. Ficoll-Paque density-gradient centrifugation was used to isolate PBMCs, with at least 6.5 million per sample. Total RNA, at least 6 micrograms per sample, was extracted from PBMCs with Trizol reagent. For every donor, flow cytometry on a PBMC aliquot measured the percentage of naive CD45RAhigh/CD27high T cells. Library preparation used 5' RACE. This sample was sequenced with an Illumina HiSeq 2500. A second PCR of about 7 to 12 cycles was run with a J-beta primer mix and a sample-barcoded 5' primer. Each TCR beta cDNA molecule received a unique molecular identifier from a template-switch 5' adaptor carrying 12 random nucleotides. Each sample yielded at least 2.5 million CDR3-containing paired-end reads. First-strand cDNA synthesis was performed from all RNA using the Mint cDNA synthesis kit, with priming by a TRBC-specific oligonucleotide. All cDNA was treated with uracil-DNA glycosylase and then went through a first 18-cycle PCR with the universal primers M1SS and BC2_uni_R. Under the source paper's analysis protocol: Each sample was normalized by randomly selecting 1 million high-quality reads, each carrying a distinct molecular identifier. Reads sharing molecular identifiers were discarded rather than binned into consensus sequences. MiTCR, run with a Q25 quality threshold and the strictest error-elimination algorithm, handled CDR3 identification, clonotype clustering and error correction. A nonparametric unseen species model using Euler transformation provided a lower-bound estimate of total TCR beta diversity. In-frame beta chains were kept once TCRdb had trimmed the public reads at Q25 with fastp and called clones with MiXCR. Each CDR3 protein gets just one entry, which takes the most common genes and DNA from the rows behind it. The V and J calls and clone size are TCRdb's, not the authors'. Counted in this sample were roughly 720,000 distinct CDR3 sequences; 40% to 65% of them appeared once. The top ten hold roughly two fifths of the sample.

Points on this clonotype: What this receptor recognizes is not known. Base qualities were left out, and no much larger clone turns up one base away.

The CDR3 has 16 amino acids, counting the end cysteine and phenylalanine. The entry retains the CDR3 DNA only, 48 bases that are in frame from base 1. Per the germline V gene, MDHEN is the CDR1 and SYDVKM is the CDR2. The source is a man at least 80 years old in good health. In this chain, TRBV28 is recombined with TRBJ2-7, and 13 junction bases match TRBD2. The J call may be wrong; the DNA end is better matched by TRBJ2-1. The source material was blood. CDR3 protein: CASRSTGTSGMGEQFF. The sequenced DNA is TGTGCCAGCAGGTCAACCGGGACTAGCGGGATGGGTGAGCAGTTCTTC.